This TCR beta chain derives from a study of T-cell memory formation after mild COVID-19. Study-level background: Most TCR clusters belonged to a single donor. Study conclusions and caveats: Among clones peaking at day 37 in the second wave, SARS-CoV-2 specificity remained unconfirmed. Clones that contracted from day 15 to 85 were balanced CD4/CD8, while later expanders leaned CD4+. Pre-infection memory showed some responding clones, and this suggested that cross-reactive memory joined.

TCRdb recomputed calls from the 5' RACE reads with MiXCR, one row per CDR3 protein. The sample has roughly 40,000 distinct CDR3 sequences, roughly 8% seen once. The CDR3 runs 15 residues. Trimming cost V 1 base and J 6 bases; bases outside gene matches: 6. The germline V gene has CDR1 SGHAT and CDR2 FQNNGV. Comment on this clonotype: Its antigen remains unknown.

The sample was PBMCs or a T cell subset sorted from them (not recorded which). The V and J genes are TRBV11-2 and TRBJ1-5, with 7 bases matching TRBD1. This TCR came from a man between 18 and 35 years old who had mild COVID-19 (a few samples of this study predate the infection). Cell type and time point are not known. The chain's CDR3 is CASSLGTGTSQPQHF. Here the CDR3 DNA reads TGTGCCAGCAGCTTAGGGACAGGTACAAGTCAGCCCCAGCATTTT.